This entry lists 23 T cell receptor beta chains sequenced from one sample in a study of blood T cells in healthy people across ages. Primed by a sample-barcoded 5' primer and a J-beta primer mix, a second PCR proceeded for about 6 to 12 cycles. TCRdb recomputed calls from the 5' RACE reads with MiXCR, one row per CDR3 protein. The sample contains more than 450,000 distinct CDR3 sequences, about 27% of which appear only once. The data also belong to a second study, concerning T cells of mothers and their children.

Sequences were obtained from blood. Every receptor here comes from a boy aged 2-9 years in good health.

The J gene is TRBJ2-2, the V gene TRBV3-1, with D tentatively TRBD2 (6 bases). Trimming shortened V by 1 base and J by 1 base, and 10 bases separated the two germline ends. Germline V lookup: CDR1 LGHDT, CDR2 YNNKEL (reference sequence). The CDR3 is 16 residues long. CDR3 loop: CASSQVGLVNTGELFF. CDR3 DNA sequence: TGTGCCAGCAGCCAAGTGGGACTTGTGAACACCGGGGAGCTGTTTTTT.

This clonotype was seen more than once but under ten times. The V call is TRBV10-3, the J call TRBJ1-2; 10 bases agree with TRBD1. V lost 2 bases and J lost 7; bases outside the gene matches: 4. CDR3 length: 14 amino acids. Per germline, CDR1 ENHRY and CDR2 SYGVKD. The CDR3 loop reads CAISEPRTGGGYTF. The DNA for the CDR3 is TGTGCCATCAGTGAGCCTCGGACAGGGGGTGGCTACACCTTC.

The gene calls are TRBV20-1 and TRBJ2-1; D ambiguous. The J call is uncertain, as TRBJ2-7 better fits the DNA end. CDR1 is DFQATT, CDR2 SNEGSKA, per germline (reference sequence). This CDR3 contains 13 residues. In nucleotides, the CDR3 is TGCAGTGCCCGAGAGGTATCTTTCTACGAGCAGTACTTC. It codes for CSAREVSFYEQYF.

This clonotype was counted only a few times. The chain combines TRBV5-1 with TRBJ2-7, with D perhaps being TRBD1 or TRBD2 (5 bases each). Germline loops: CDR1 SGHRS, CDR2 YFSETQ. V lost 4 bases to trimming and J lost 1 base, with 12 bases between them. The CDR3 contains 14 residues. CDR3 residues: CASSVGTISYEQYF. The DNA of the CDR3 is TGCGCCAGCAGCGTAGGGACGATTTCCTACGAGCAGTACTTC. Complete variable domain (other parts from reference TRBV5-1 and TRBJ2-7): KAGVTQTPRYLIKTRGQQVTLSCSPISGHRSVSWYQQTPGQGLQFLFEYFSETQRNKGNFPGRFSGRQFSNSRSEMNVSTLELGDSALYLCASSVGTISYEQYFGPGTRLTVT.

This clonotype was seen more than once but under ten times. The V call is TRBV20-1, the J call TRBJ2-2; TRBD2 aligns across 8 bases. The trim removed 3 bases at V and 4 bases at J, leaving 7 bases unmatched. The germline V gene encodes CDR1 DFQATT and CDR2 SNEGSKA (reference sequence). This CDR3 comprises 15 residues. This CDR3 reads CSASPGTSATGELFF. As DNA, the CDR3 is TGCAGTGCTAGTCCCGGGACTAGTGCCACCGGGGAGCTGTTTTTT.

V gene TRBV12-3 or TRBV12-4 combines with J gene TRBJ1-3; TRBD1 is a possible D gene (6 bases). Trimming took 3 bases from V and 2 from J, leaving 14 bases between them. There are 16 residues in the CDR3. CDR3 sequence reads: CASSFTGSIAGNTIYF. The CDR3 nucleotides read TGTGCCAGCAGTTTTACAGGGTCTATCGCTGGAAACACCATATATTTT.

Only one count was recorded for this clonotype. V gene TRBV5-4 combines with J gene TRBJ2-5; 12 bases are shared with TRBD2. The J segment lost 5 bases and the V segment lost 4 bases, leaving 9 bases of the junction unmatched. Germline V lookup: CDR1 SGHNT, CDR2 YYREEE (reference sequence). There are 16 residues in the CDR3. CDR3 amino acids: CASSAASGRAWETQYF. CDR3 coding DNA: TGTGCCAGCAGCGCGGCTAGCGGGAGGGCGTGGGAGACCCAGTACTTC.

This clonotype came up a few times. The chain employs TRBV3-1 and TRBJ2-2; either TRBD1 or TRBD2 may supply D (5 bases each). CDR3 size: 15 residues. Germline-derived CDR1 and CDR2 are LGHDT and YNNKEL (reference sequence). The V gene lost 2 bases and the J gene lost 5 bases, with 12 bases spanning the gap. CDR3 in DNA: TGTGCCAGCAGCCAATTCCTAGCAGGGACCGGGGAGCTGTTTTTT. This sequence encodes CASSQFLAGTGELFF.

The chain combines TRBV6-2 or TRBV6-3 with TRBJ2-7; possibly TRBD1 for D (5 bases). Trimming took off 7 bases at V and 0 bases at J, with 10 bases between the two ends. Germline V gives CDR1 MNHEY, CDR2 SVGEGT. The CDR3 contains 13 residues. DNA of the CDR3: TGTGCCAGCAATCCCAGGGTCTCCTACGAGCAGTACTTC. Protein: CASNPRVSYEQYF.

This clonotype was counted ten times or more. The V and J genes are TRBV7-9 and TRBJ1-1; 8 bases are a match to TRBD1. The ends lost 0 bases at V and 4 bases at J; junction bases unmatched: 10. The CDR3 is 17 amino acids. Germline loops: CDR1 SEHNR, CDR2 FQNEAQ (reference sequence). The chain's CDR3 is CASSLARGDRRRTEAFF. The CDR3 region has the DNA TGTGCCAGCAGCTTAGCGCGGGGGGACAGGCGGCGCACTGAAGCTTTCTTT.

J is TRBJ2-3 and V is TRBV7-9, with D uncertain. The CDR3 sequence is 16 residues long. CDR1 SEHNR and CDR2 FQNEAQ come from the germline V gene (reference sequence). V dropped 1 base and J dropped 1 base, with 12 bases sitting between them. The CDR3: CASSLVGPPGTDTQYF. DNA for the CDR3: TGTGCCAGCAGCTTAGTCGGCCCCCCCGGCACAGATACGCAGTATTTT. Combining the CDR3 with reference TRBV7-9 and TRBJ2-3 gives the whole variable domain DTGVSQNPRHKITKRGQNVTFRCDPISEHNRLYWYRQTLGQGPEFLTYFQNEAQLEKSRLLSDRFSAERPKGSFSTLEIQRTEQGDSAMYLCASSLVGPPGTDTQYFGPGTRLTVL.

The V and J genes are TRBV5-5 and TRBJ2-1; no clear D gene. This CDR3 has 15 amino acids. The V gene lost 4 bases and the J gene lost 0 bases, with 11 bases spanning the gap. Germline assignment: CDR1 SGHKS and CDR2 YYEKEE (reference sequence). CDR3 region: CASSLYPSSYNEQFF. The DNA of the CDR3 is TGTGCCAGCAGCCTATACCCGAGCTCCTACAATGAGCAGTTCTTC.

This chain links TRBV9 with TRBJ2-5; D remains unclear. The better agreement between TRBJ2-1 and the DNA end casts doubt on the J call. The V gene's germline CDR1 is SGDLS and CDR2 YYNGEE. CDR3 size: 15 residues. CDR3 nucleotide sequence: TGTGCCAGCAGTGCAGAGACCCTAACGTACAATGAGCAGTTCTTC. Amino acids: CASSAETLTYNEQFF.

This clonotype counts as medium-sized. The chain couples TRBV13 to TRBJ2-1, with a possible D match to TRBD1 (5 bases). Trimming stripped 7 bases from V and 8 bases from J, with 15 bases between. CDR3 length: 13 amino acids. Germline CDR1 PRHDT, CDR2 FYEKMQ (reference sequence). This CDR3 is CASIGVLQDEQFF. The CDR3 DNA reads as TGTGCCAGCATTGGGGTACTACAGGATGAGCAGTTCTTC. The full variable domain, its missing parts supplied by reference TRBV13 and TRBJ2-1, is AAGVIQSPRHLIKEKRETATLKCYPIPRHDTVYWYQQGPGQDPQFLISFYEKMQSDKGSIPDRFSAQQFSDYHSELNMSSLELGDSALYFCASIGVLQDEQFFGPGTRLTVL.

The chain combines TRBV30 with TRBJ1-2; no reliable D call. Between the trimmed V and J ends, which lost 6 bases and 1 base, there was a span of 12 bases. The CDR3 runs 13 residues. CDR1 and CDR2 (germline): GTSNPN, SVGIG (reference sequence). CDR3 residues: CACALQFNYGYTF. The CDR3, as DNA: TGTGCCTGCGCACTCCAGTTTAACTATGGCTACACCTTC.

This clonotype has just a few counts. V and J are TRBV5-1 and TRBJ1-1; 8 bases map to TRBD1. V lost 4 bases and J lost 3; bases outside the gene matches: 14. The germline gives CDR1 SGHRS, CDR2 YFSETQ. This CDR3 has 17 residues. CDR3 sequence reads: CASSKGGRGRSDTEAFF. CDR3 coding DNA: TGCGCCAGCAGCAAGGGGGGCAGGGGGCGTTCGGACACTGAAGCTTTCTTT.

V is TRBV12-3 or TRBV12-4 and J is TRBJ1-2; no clear D gene. This CDR3 region has 15 residues. Trimming removed 1 base at V and 1 base at J, with 10 bases between. CDR3: CASSLVFGVNYGYTF. The CDR3 coding sequence is TGTGCCAGCAGTTTAGTTTTCGGGGTTAACTATGGCTACACCTTC.

This clonotype was detected once. The rearrangement links TRBV6-2 or TRBV6-3 to TRBJ2-1; the match to TRBD2 covers 9 bases. The CDR3 spans 17 residues. From germline, CDR1 is MNHEY and CDR2 SVGEGT. The V gene end was trimmed by 2 bases and the J gene end by 5 bases; junction bases not matched to a gene: 10. Here the CDR3 DNA reads TGTGCCAGCAGTTACCTGGGAAGCGGGGGGTTTCACAATGAGCAGTTCTTC. It yields the protein CASSYLGSGGFHNEQFF.

This clonotype has only a few counts. The rearrangement links TRBV4-3 to TRBJ2-5; TRBD2 aligns across 7 bases. CDR3 length: 19 residues. Germline V gene sequence: CDR1 LGHNA, CDR2 YSLEER. V shed 1 base and J 1 base; nucleotides not matched to a gene: 15. The CDR3, as DNA: TGCGCCAGCAGCCAAGCTCAGATCTCGGCGGGAGAGCCCCAAGAGACCCAGTACTTC. It yields the protein CASSQAQISAGEPQETQYF.

This clonotype was seen a handful of times. This chain links TRBV25-1 with TRBJ1-3, with TRBD1 as a possible D gene (6 bases). The CDR3 loop spans 16 amino acids. Looked up from germline, CDR1 is MGHDK and CDR2 is SYGVNS. Trimming took 3 bases from V and 1 from J, leaving 13 bases between them. DNA of the CDR3: TGTGCCAGCAGTGATTTCAGGGACATTTCTGGAAACACCATATATTTT. This codes for CASSDFRDISGNTIYF.

The chain recombines TRBV15 with TRBJ2-5; either TRBD1 or TRBD2 may fit D (5 bases each). Deletions cut 0 bases from V and 0 bases from J, with 14 bases between. Germline V gene sequence: CDR1 LNHNV, CDR2 YYDKDF (reference sequence). This CDR3 contains 17 residues. For the CDR3, the DNA is TGTGCCACCAGCAGAGATCGAGGGGCGTTTTACCAAGAGACCCAGTACTTC. Amino acid sequence: CATSRDRGAFYQETQYF.

The gene calls are TRBV21-1 and TRBJ2-7; TRBD1, the table's D call, was not compared with the DNA. TRBV21-1 is given as a pseudogene. The CDR3 is 16 residues long. The CDR3: CASSKAKGRLIYEQYF. The CDR3 DNA sequence: TGTGCCAGCAGCAAAGCCAAGGGACGATTAATCTACGAGCAGTACTTC.

This clonotype was observed a handful of times. The chain employs TRBV7-9 and TRBJ1-2; D not certain. V was clipped by 4 bases and J by 2 bases, with 5 bases between them. The length of the CDR3 is 12 residues. Germline V gene sequence: CDR1 SEHNR, CDR2 FQNEAQ (reference sequence). The CDR3 sequence is CASSSTNYGYTF. Written as DNA, the CDR3 is TGTGCCAGCAGCTCCACGAACTATGGCTACACCTTC.